This TCR beta chain came from a study of regulatory T cells in long-lasting Graves disease. Whole-study results and caveats: Patients whose Graves' disease persisted exhibited lower TCR diversity than those newly diagnosed. Peripheral blood, not thyroid tissue, was the sole material studied.

Library construction for TCR beta used iRepertoire HTBI primers and Arm-PCR of CDR3 regions. In the original processing: The samples yielded approximately 62 TRBV and about 15 TRBJ segments. One entry per CDR3 protein results from TCRdb running MiXCR on the multiplex PCR reads. The V and J calls reflect TCRdb's pipeline rather than the authors' work. The top ten hold less than 30% of the sample, which has about 420,000 distinct CDR3 sequences, 16% seen once. Germline CDR1 LGHDT, CDR2 YNNKEL (reference sequence). The CDR3 sequence is 16 residues long. Trimming took off 5 bases at V and 0 bases at J, with 17 bases between the two ends. This clonotype was counted between two and nine times. The antigen is unknown. The time point is: newly diagnosed GD, antithyroid drugs for less than 3 months. PBMC-extracted RNA yielded the TCR library. The sample also formed part of further work on T cells in Graves' hyperthyroidism and ophthalmopathy. Turning to that study: Across 18 months, stable Graves' hyperthyroidism was marked by no progression to ophthalmopathy.

This TCR came from a woman younger than 35 with Graves disease. This sequence joins TRBV3-1 and TRBJ2-7, with D possibly matching TRBD2 (6 bases). Specimen: peripheral blood mononuclear cells (PBMCs), collected at new diagnosis, from a patient treated with antithyroid drugs. The CDR3 DNA reads as TGTGCCAGCAGCGATACTGGGCGGGGATTCTCCTACGAGCAGTACTTC. Translating it yields CASSDTGRGFSYEQYF.